These 10 T cell receptor beta chains came from one sample sequenced in a study of T cells after yellow fever vaccination. TCRdb recomputed calls from the 5' RACE reads with MiXCR, one row per CDR3 protein. The sample has some 150,000 distinct CDR3 sequences, approximately 11% seen once. Here the sequenced sample was CD8+ T cells sorted from PBMCs, taken 15 days after the yellow fever booster vaccination. The receptors come from a man aged 18 to 29 who received the YFV17D yellow fever vaccine.

This clonotype was counted only a few times. The gene calls are TRBV6-4 and TRBJ2-3; the D call may be TRBD1 or TRBD2 (6 bases each). V was clipped by 0 bases and J by 1 base, with 8 bases between them. CDR1 and CDR2 (germline): MRHNA, SNTAGT. There are 15 residues in the CDR3. The CDR3 region is CASSDSGGGTDTQYF. CDR3 nucleotide sequence: TGTGCCAGCAGTGACTCGGGGGGCGGCACAGATACGCAGTATTTT.

This clonotype was detected many times. The V and J genes are TRBV5-6 and TRBJ2-1, with 9 bases that match TRBD2. Trimming cost V 2 bases and J 8 bases; bases outside gene matches: 5. The CDR3 sequence is 14 residues long. The germline gives CDR1 SGHDT, CDR2 YYEEEE. Here the CDR3 reads CASSLVAGVHEQFF. The CDR3 region has the DNA TGTGCCAGCAGCTTAGTAGCGGGGGTACATGAGCAGTTCTTC.

V usage is TRBV4-1 and J usage is TRBJ2-5; a possible D gene is TRBD2 (5 bases). The CDR3 is 15 residues long. Germline CDR1 and CDR2: MGHRA and YSYEKL. With 1 base removed from V and 5 bases from J, the gap between germline ends came to 14 bases. The CDR3 loop is CASSQALGVGETQYF. The CDR3 DNA follows: TGCGCCAGCAGCCAAGCACTCGGGGTCGGGGAGACCCAGTACTTC.

In its sample, this clonotype was seen a few times. The chain combines TRBV7-6 with TRBJ2-7; D may be TRBD1 or TRBD2 (6 bases each). The CDR3 has 14 residues. Trimming left V 1 base short and J 6 bases short, with 13 bases between. The germline V gene encodes CDR1 SGHVS and CDR2 FNYEAQ. CDR3 loop: CASSLEGGRGEQYV. In nucleotides, the CDR3 is TGTGCCAGCAGCTTAGAGGGGGGAAGGGGCGAGCAGTACGTC.

This clonotype turned up a few times. The chain recombines TRBV6-1 with TRBJ2-2, with 16 bases fitting TRBD2. This CDR3 is built from 20 residues. V lost 4 bases, J lost 4 bases, and 12 bases stayed unmatched. The germline V gene has CDR1 MNHNS and CDR2 SASEGT. Here the CDR3 reads CASSAHPPGLAGGRTGELFF. In DNA form, the CDR3 reads TGTGCCAGCAGTGCCCATCCTCCGGGACTAGCGGGGGGGCGCACCGGGGAGCTGTTTTTT.

This clonotype was observed a few times. The chain uses TRBV6-2 or TRBV6-3 and TRBJ1-1, with 10 bases aligning to TRBD1. The trim removed 0 bases at V and 5 bases at J, leaving 3 bases unmatched. The CDR3 is 15 amino acids. Germline V gene lookup returns CDR1 MNHEY and CDR2 SVGEGT. The CDR3 bases are TGTGCCAGCAGTTACTCAATGGACAGGGGGACTGAAGCTTTCTTT. Translation: CASSYSMDRGTEAFF.

This chain uses TRBV4-2 with TRBJ2-7; TRBD2 matches at 13 bases. Germline lookup yields CDR1 LGHNA and CDR2 YNFKEQ. The junction had 0 bases not matched to a gene; V was cut back by 0 bases and J by 1 base. The CDR3 covers 16 residues. The CDR3 here is CASSQEGLAGSYEQYF. In DNA, the CDR3 is TGTGCCAGCAGCCAAGAGGGACTAGCGGGATCCTACGAGCAGTACTTC.

The chain has TRBV9 and TRBJ1-6; perhaps TRBD1 as D (5 bases). V was shortened by 7 bases and J by 9 bases, with 14 bases between the two germline ends. The CDR3 extends over 13 amino acids. Germline CDR1 reads SGDLS; CDR2 reads YYNGEE. This CDR3 reads CASQGLIGSPLHF. The CDR3 DNA is TGTGCCAGCCAGGGACTGATAGGTTCACCCCTCCACTTT.

This clonotype was detected ten times or more. J is TRBJ2-5 and V is TRBV29-1; TRBD2 matches 7 bases. Trimming at V came to 3 bases and at J to 1 base, leaving 14 bases not matched to a gene. The CDR3 has 17 residues. Germline-derived CDR1 and CDR2 are SQVTM and ANQGSEA. CDR3 coding DNA: TGCAGCGTTGAGGGGGAATCTGACGGGGGGACCCAAGAGACCCAGTACTTC. This sequence encodes CSVEGESDGGTQETQYF.

In its sample, this clonotype was seen many times. The chain carries TRBV20-1 and TRBJ2-1, with D tentatively TRBD2 (6 bases). This CDR3 is 18 amino acids long. The V end was cut by 6 bases, the J end by 3 bases, with 27 bases between. CDR1 is DFQATT and CDR2 is SNEGSKA in the germline V gene (reference sequence). The CDR3 coding sequence is TGCAGTGCCCACTATGTGCCCCGCCGGGACTGGGGCTACAATGAGCAGTTCTTC. As protein: CSAHYVPRRDWGYNEQFF.